This entry lists 2 T cell receptor beta chains sequenced from one sample in a study of T cell responses to AZD1222 COVID-19 vaccine. Data came from immunoSEQ multiplex PCR; TCRdb stores just in-frame clones and leaves some out. The sample includes 180,000 or so clones, 80% to 95% seen only once; the top ten take roughly 1%. The sample in question was peripheral blood, obtained 28 days after the second dose of the MenACWY control vaccine. The origin of the receptors is an adult who received the MenACWY meningococcal vaccine as a control.

The chain has TRBV12-5 and TRBJ2-2; D is uncertain. The germline V gene encodes CDR1 LGHNT and CDR2 FRNRAP. V lost 2 bases to trimming and J lost 4 bases, with 8 bases between them. This CDR3 spans 14 amino acids. The CDR3 DNA sequence: TGTGCTAGTGGTTTGCCACGGTCCACCGGGGAGCTGTTTTTT. Amino acids: CASGLPRSTGELFF.

A word on this clone: At the DNA level, this CDR3 is encoded by other sequences in the same sample as well. CDR3: CASSQDRFQPQHF. CDR3 nucleotides: TGTGCCAGCAGCCAAGATAGATTCCAGCCCCAGCATTTT. This chain joins TRBV3-1 (or the pseudogene TRBV3-2) and TRBJ1-5; D gene unclear. CDR1 and CDR2 (germline): LGHDT, YNNKEL (reference sequence). V lost 0 bases and J 7 bases, leaving 7 bases between the germline ends. CDR3 size: 13 residues.